Sequencing of this T cell receptor beta chain was carried out in a study of CD8 T cells in ankylosing spondylitis. Points from the study as a whole: In ankylosing spondylitis blood, a motif of seven to nine highly homologous TCR beta variants appeared characteristic.

The germline V gene encodes CDR1 SQVTM and CDR2 ANQGSEA. This CDR3 contains 13 residues. Trimming cost V 2 bases and J 2 bases, with 10 bases left between them. Each CDR3 protein is one row after TCRdb ran MiXCR on the 5' RACE reads. The sample holds 750,000 to 850,000 distinct CDR3 sequences, 10% to 15% seen once. This clonotype was counted at least ten times. Its antigen is unknown. Sequenced sample: blood, either unsorted or a sorted T cell fraction (not recorded which). This chain links TRBV29-1 with TRBJ2-7; no clear D gene. The TCR comes from a male donor with ankylosing spondylitis. The CDR3 sequence is CSVEKETAYEQYF. The CDR3 nucleotides are TGCAGCGTTGAAAAGGAAACAGCCTACGAGCAGTACTTC.